Reported below is one TCR beta chain. There are a few counts of this clone. Its binding antigen is unknown. There are no base qualities to consult, and no much larger clone falls within one base. The High Capacity cDNA Reverse Transcription Kit was used to reverse transcribe all of the isolated RNA, meaning that expressed TCRB transcripts were what got sequenced. Deep immunoSEQ sequencing was applied to naive, central memory and regulatory T cell samples, giving an average of around 4 million total reads per sample. Sorted cells were lysed in RLT buffer and RNA was extracted with DNase-treated RNeasy Micro or Mini kits, depending on cell number. Each cell subset was processed separately to prevent cross-contamination, with patient and healthy donor samples processed together. The immunoSEQ multiplex PCR was used to amplify TCRB sequences from cDNA, generating 87-bp fragments that spanned the CDR3 region. Sequencing of the amplicons was performed on the Illumina HiSeq platform. Turning to the authors' computational methods: PCR bias was computationally corrected using synthetic template baselines, reads within Hamming distance 2 were collapsed, and singletons that could not be merged were discarded. By aligning reads against IMGT, V, D and J genes, CDR3 length, and insertions or deletions at six rearrangement sites were assigned. Within each subset, clonotype counts were normalized to the number of sorted cells before true diversity and Gini coefficients were calculated with the tcR R package. The overlap coefficient, calculated on TCRB nucleotide sequences, was used to quantify repertoire sharing. As a proxy for the pre-selection repertoire, out-of-frame TCRB sequences from naive cells were analyzed. The table was pulled from immuneACCESS by TCRdb, which kept in-frame rearrangements only. Such tables lose some clones; where checked, under half of the loss comes from unresolved V genes, and the rest has no known cause. V and J calls and clone size are copied from that table; D and trimming were computed from the DNA. The sample data list hundreds of thousands of clones, and roughly 14% of these were observed just once. Approximately 0.038% of the sample is in the top ten clones.

Each donor gave one peripheral blood draw, approximately 110 mL on average, collected into heparinised tubes. A BD FACSAria II was used to sort naive, central memory, regulatory and stem cell-like memory CD4+ T cells with a panel that included CD45RO, CCR7, CD25, CD127, CD95 and CD27. Purity was above 95% for every sorted population. PBMCs were separated immediately by Lymphoprep density gradient centrifugation and were stained directly, without being cultured. So that batch effects would be minimized, each experiment stained and sorted samples in pairs, pairing one healthy donor with one patient. The data were taken from a study of beta chain features in type 1 diabetes (dated by TCRdb to 2017 to 2018). For the wider study: Mean age, gender distribution, total cell number and subset yield did not differ between patients and healthy donors. In the study, recently diagnosed type 1 diabetes patients and matched healthy donors were compared on the TCRB repertoires of their sorted circulating CD4+ T cell subsets. Across all samples, fewer than 110,000,000 sorted cells were examined, and cell number per subset correlated strongly with RNA yield. Whereas all 30 or so donors provided naive and central memory subsets, regulatory and stem cell-like memory subsets were isolated from just 8 patients and about 8 healthy donors.

Beyond this particular receptor, the publication reports: The naive, central memory and regulatory TCRB repertoires appeared to resemble one another more closely among patients than among healthy donors. Because the HLA sub-analyses included only small numbers of individuals, any influence of HLA type on TCRB rearrangement was left unresolved. Sequencing cDNA rather than genomic DNA could over-represent highly expressing activated cells, although activation and CD3 levels did not differ between groups. At VDJ recombination sites, type 1 diabetes patients had fewer insertions and more deleted nucleotides, which implies abnormalities in thymic rearrangement. PCR might favor shorter templates, but patient and control samples were amplified and corrected together, so any skew would affect both groups equally. In all four CD4+ subsets, TCRB CDR3 length was moderately but significantly shorter in type 1 diabetes patients.

Inclusive of the bounding cysteine and phenylalanine, the CDR3 is 11 residues long. The only DNA kept is the CDR3, 33 bases in frame from the first base. The germline V gene (reference sequence) specifies DFQATT as CDR1 and SNEGSKA as CDR2. V and J lose 6 bases and 8 bases, and a span of 11 bases separates them. The sample consisted of naive CD4+ T cells from blood. What this sample's cell subset or site label stands for: true naive CD4+ T cells. The chain links TRBV20-1 with TRBJ2-1; the D segment is perhaps TRBD1 or TRBD2, each sharing 5 matched bases. This receptor was obtained from a man aged 25 to 40 in good health. The sequenced DNA: TGCAGTGCCAATGGGGGAGATGAGCAGTTCTTC. This codes for CSANGGDEQFF.